Below, 21 T cell receptor beta chains from the same sample are listed, as sequenced in a study of T cells in Graves' hyperthyroidism and ophthalmopathy. Amplification of TCR beta CDR3 regions was performed using RNA transcripts as template. Primed by the HTBI set, a first-round RT-PCR was run on the TCR CDR3. Each CDR3 protein gets one entry after TCRdb re-called the multiplex PCR reads with MiXCR. This table holds roughly 530,000 distinct CDR3 sequences, 15% to 20% found once. The specimen was blood. These receptors originate from a woman between 18 and 30 years old with Graves' ophthalmopathy.

This clonotype was observed many times. The chain has TRBV30 and TRBJ1-1; 10 nucleotides line up with TRBD1. The CDR3 length is 14 residues. V lost 3 bases to trimming and J lost 1 base; unmatched junction nucleotides: 2. The germline V gene has CDR1 GTSNPN and CDR2 SVGIG (reference sequence). CDR3 DNA: TGTGCCTGGAGGGGACAGGGGCGGAACACTGAAGCTTTCTTT. It specifies CAWRGQGRNTEAFF.

This clonotype has more than one count but fewer than ten. The chain employs TRBV30 and TRBJ2-2, with D unresolved. The germline V gene has CDR1 GTSNPN and CDR2 SVGIG (reference sequence). Between the trimmed V and J ends, which lost 2 bases and 8 bases, there was a span of 9 bases. This CDR3 has 12 amino acids. The chain's CDR3 is CAWSHLLGELFF. Written as DNA, the CDR3 is TGTGCCTGGAGTCACCTCCTTGGGGAGCTGTTTTTT.

At least ten counts were recorded for this clonotype. The CDR3 protein is CASQKGEEGWTEAFF. CDR3 bases: TGTGCCAGCCAAAAAGGGGAGGAGGGGTGGACTGAAGCTTTCTTT. V is TRBV6-1 and J is TRBJ1-1; D may be TRBD1 (5 bases). The CDR3 consists of 15 residues. The V end was cut by 8 bases, the J end by 5 bases, with 21 bases between. From germline, CDR1 is MNHNS and CDR2 SASEGT.

The rearrangement uses TRBV12-3 or TRBV12-4 and TRBJ1-5; TRBD1 aligns across 8 bases. Losses at the gene ends were 5 bases for V and 4 bases for J; bases not matched to a gene: 10. This CDR3 is built from 16 residues. The CDR3 protein is CASSPRDRSINQPQHF. The CDR3 region has the DNA TGTGCCAGCAGTCCCCGGGACAGGTCGATTAATCAGCCCCAGCATTTT.

A few counts support this clonotype. The rearrangement uses TRBV15 and TRBJ2-1; D unclear. The germline V and J ends were trimmed by 1 base and 7 bases, with 5 bases remaining between them. The CDR3 loop spans 12 amino acids. Germline V gene data show CDR1 as LNHNV and CDR2 as YYDKDF (reference sequence). The CDR3 DNA sequence: TGTGCCACCAGCAGAGCCGAGAATGAGCAGTTCTTC. It translates to CATSRAENEQFF.

Concerning this clonotype itself: This may be a read error: a much more frequent sequence differs by one nucleotide. The CDR3 sequence: CASSSNRARLGEQYF. Written as DNA, the CDR3 is TGCGCCAGCAGCTCGAACAGGGCGAGGTTGGGCGAGCAGTACTTC. The chain combines TRBV5-1 with TRBJ2-7, with D maybe TRBD1 (6 bases). The germline CDR1 and CDR2 sequences are SGHRS and YFSETQ. CDR3 size: 15 residues. V lost 3 bases and J lost 6, with 19 bases in between.

This clonotype showed up just a few times. The rearrangement joins TRBV6-1 to TRBJ1-2; D gene ambiguous. CDR1 is MNHNS, CDR2 SASEGT, per germline. CDR3 size: 13 residues. Trimming took off 5 bases at V and 8 bases at J, with 15 bases between the two ends. The chain's CDR3 is CASSRKTRGGYTF. CDR3 DNA: TGTGCCAGCAGTCGAAAAACGAGAGGAGGCTACACCTTC.

This clonotype appeared a few times. V gene TRBV6-2 or TRBV6-3 combines with J gene TRBJ2-3; 7 bases match TRBD2. Germline CDR1 reads MNHEY; CDR2 reads SVGEGT. V shed 6 bases and J 2 bases; nucleotides not matched to a gene: 11. The CDR3 totals 16 residues. The CDR3 loop is CASSLLLRGDTDTQYF. The CDR3 nucleotides are TGTGCCAGCAGCCTTCTTCTTCGGGGGGACACAGATACGCAGTATTTT.

This clonotype was counted a few times. The chain uses TRBV5-5 and TRBJ1-4, with D perhaps matching TRBD1 (6 bases). This CDR3 is 16 amino acids long. The germline V gene encodes CDR1 SGHKS and CDR2 YYEKEE (reference sequence). With 0 bases removed from V and 8 bases from J, the gap between germline ends came to 17 bases. CDR3 protein: CASSLGVQGGNEKLFF. The CDR3 bases are TGTGCCAGCAGCTTGGGGGTACAGGGTGGGAACGAAAAACTGTTTTTT.

This clonotype was detected many times. The J gene is TRBJ1-2, the V gene TRBV3-1; D ambiguous. V lost 4 bases to trimming and J lost 8 bases, with 20 bases between them. Germline CDR1 and CDR2: LGHDT and YNNKEL (reference sequence). This CDR3 has 15 residues. CDR3: CASSPKRLTTEGYTF. The CDR3 region has the DNA TGTGCCAGCAGCCCAAAGAGGTTGACAACAGAAGGCTACACCTTC.

This clonotype has a count of ten or more. The chain joins TRBV20-1 to TRBJ2-3; tentative D call: TRBD2 (6 bases). Germline V CDR1 and CDR2: DFQATT, SNEGSKA (reference sequence). The length of the CDR3 is 14 residues. V was pared by 4 bases and J by 1 base, with 12 bases between. CDR3: CSAIPGLRTDTQYF. CDR3 DNA sequence: TGCAGTGCTATACCGGGACTCCGCACAGATACGCAGTATTTT.

The sample holds many counts of this clonotype. The chain employs TRBV28 and TRBJ1-2; tentatively, D is TRBD1 (6 bases). Trimming removed 5 bases from V and 5 bases from J, with 24 bases in between. CDR3 length equals 17 residues. Germline lookup yields CDR1 MDHEN and CDR2 SYDVKM. The CDR3 nucleotides read TGTGCCAGCAGTCCCCTACCAACGCAGGGGTTAGGGTATGGCTACACCTTC. It translates to CASSPLPTQGLGYGYTF.

This clonotype was recorded many times. Here the CDR3 reads CASSRSEGYEQYF. CDR3 nucleotide sequence: TGTGCCAGCAGCCGTTCAGAGGGGTACGAGCAGTACTTC. This chain uses TRBV7-9 with TRBJ2-7; the D gene could be TRBD1 or TRBD2 (5 bases each). CDR1 and CDR2 (germline): SEHNR, FQNEAQ (reference sequence). Trimming pared 5 bases from V and 4 bases from J, leaving 12 bases between. CDR3 length: 13 amino acids.

This clonotype was found a few times. The chain recombines TRBV5-8 with TRBJ2-7; 8 nucleotides match TRBD1. The germline CDR1 and CDR2 sequences are SGHTS and YDEGEE. The J segment lost 7 bases and the V segment lost 4 bases, leaving 7 bases of the junction unmatched. The length of the CDR3 is 13 residues. The CDR3 sequence: CASSAGTGSEQYF. DNA for the CDR3: TGTGCCAGCAGCGCCGGGACAGGTAGTGAGCAGTACTTC.

The chain uses TRBV6-5 and TRBJ2-3; unclear D gene. The germline V gene encodes CDR1 MNHEY and CDR2 SVGAGI. The V and J ends lost 2 bases and 2 bases respectively, with 5 bases between them. The CDR3 is made up of 13 amino acids. The CDR3 DNA follows: TGTGCCAGCAGTTACACAGACACAGATACGCAGTATTTT. Translating it yields CASSYTDTDTQYF.

To note about this clonotype: A single base separates this from a much larger clone, so it may be a read error. V gene TRBV30 combines with J gene TRBJ1-2, with D unresolved. Germline CDR1 reads GTSNPN; CDR2 reads SVGIG (reference sequence). V dropped 2 bases and J dropped 4 bases, with 14 bases sitting between them. The length of the CDR3 is 14 residues. The CDR3, as DNA: TGTGCCTGGAGTTTTTCCGGAGGGCCCTATGGCTACACCTTC. As protein: CAWSFSGGPYGYTF. The full variable domain, its missing parts supplied by reference TRBV30 and TRBJ1-2, is SQTIHQWPATLVQPVGSPLSLECTVEGTSNPNLYWYRQAAGRGLQLLFYSVGIGQISSEVPQNLSASRPQDRQFILSSKKLLLSDSGFYLCAWSFSGGPYGYTFGSGTRLTVV.

This clonotype was counted only a few times. This may stem from a read error, because a much larger clone lies one nucleotide away. V usage is TRBV3-1 and J usage is TRBJ1-1; a weak D match, TRBD1 (5 bases). The CDR3 sequence is 17 residues long. CDR1 is LGHDT and CDR2 is YNNKEL in the germline V gene (reference sequence). The DNA for the CDR3 is TGTGCCAGCGGCCAAGAGAGCAGGCGGGGGAGGTACACTGAAGCTTTCTTT. This translates into CASGQESRRGRYTEAFF.

In this sample, this clonotype turned up a few times. One base separates it from a far larger clone, so it is likely a read error. This chain links TRBV27 with TRBJ2-7; 8 nucleotides match TRBD2. The CDR3 sequence is 14 residues long. Germline CDR1 is MNHEY and CDR2 is SMNVEV (reference sequence). CDR3: CAGSLSGSSYEQYF. CDR3 coding DNA: TGTGCCGGCAGTTTAAGCGGGAGCTCCTACGAGCAGTACTTC.

The rearrangement links TRBV20-1 to TRBJ2-5; D perhaps matches TRBD2 (5 bases). This CDR3 has 12 residues. V lost 1 base to trimming and J lost 5 bases, with 8 bases between them. Looked up from germline, CDR1 is DFQATT and CDR2 is SNEGSKA (reference sequence). CDR3 in amino acids: CSARVGGETQYF. For the CDR3, the DNA is TGCAGTGCTAGAGTTGGCGGGGAGACCCAGTACTTC.

There are a few counts of this clonotype. The chain employs TRBV6-2 or TRBV6-3 and TRBJ1-2; D is ambiguous. CDR1 MNHEY and CDR2 SVGEGT come from the germline V gene. The V end was cut by 4 bases, the J end by 1 base, with 13 bases between. This CDR3 is 15 amino acids long. CDR3 bases: TGTGCCAGCAGTTTATCCCCCGGAGTTAACTATGGCTACACCTTC. This sequence encodes CASSLSPGVNYGYTF.

As for this clonotype: In this CDR3 the conserved last residue, phenylalanine or tryptophan, is missing, so a read error is likely. This chain links TRBV3-1 with TRBJ1-1; a possible D gene is TRBD1 (6 bases). This CDR3 region has 14 residues. Per the germline V gene, CDR1 is LGHDT and CDR2 is YNNKEL (reference sequence). The germline V and J ends were trimmed by 3 bases and 7 bases, with 15 bases remaining between them. CDR3 residues: CASSQHLQGSEAFL. The CDR3 DNA is TGTGCCAGCAGCCAGCATTTGCAGGGGAGTGAAGCTTTCCTT.